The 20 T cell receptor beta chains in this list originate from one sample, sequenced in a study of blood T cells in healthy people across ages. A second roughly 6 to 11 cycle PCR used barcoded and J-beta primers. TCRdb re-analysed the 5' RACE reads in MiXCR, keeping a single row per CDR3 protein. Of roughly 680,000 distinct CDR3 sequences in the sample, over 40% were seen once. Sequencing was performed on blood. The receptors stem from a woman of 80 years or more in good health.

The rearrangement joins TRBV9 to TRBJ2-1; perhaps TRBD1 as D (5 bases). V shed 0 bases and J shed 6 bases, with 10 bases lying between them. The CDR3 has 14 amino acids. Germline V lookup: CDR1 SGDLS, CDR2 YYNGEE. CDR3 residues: CASSVGGALNEQFF. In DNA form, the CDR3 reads TGTGCCAGCAGCGTAGGGGGCGCCCTCAATGAGCAGTTCTTC.

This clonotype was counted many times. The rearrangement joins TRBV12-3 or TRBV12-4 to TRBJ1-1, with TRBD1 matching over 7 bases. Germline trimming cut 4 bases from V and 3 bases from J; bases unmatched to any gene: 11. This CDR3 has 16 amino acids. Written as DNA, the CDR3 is TGTGCCAGCAGTTCGGTGACAGGGTATCGGGACACTGAAGCTTTCTTT. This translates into CASSSVTGYRDTEAFF.

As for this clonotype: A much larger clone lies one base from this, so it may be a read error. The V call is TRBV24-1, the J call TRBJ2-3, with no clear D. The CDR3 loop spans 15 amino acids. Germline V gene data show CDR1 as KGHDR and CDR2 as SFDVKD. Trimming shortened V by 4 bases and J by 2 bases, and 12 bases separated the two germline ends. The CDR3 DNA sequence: TGTGCCACCAGTGACGGACGGATGGTCACAGATACGCAGTATTTT. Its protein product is CATSDGRMVTDTQYF.

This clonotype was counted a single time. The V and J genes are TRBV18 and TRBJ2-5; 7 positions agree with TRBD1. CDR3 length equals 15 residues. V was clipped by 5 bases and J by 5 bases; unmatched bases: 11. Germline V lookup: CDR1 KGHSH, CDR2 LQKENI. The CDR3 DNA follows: TGTGCCAGCTCAGCCACCACAGGGGTCGGGGAGACCCAGTACTTC. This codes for CASSATTGVGETQYF.

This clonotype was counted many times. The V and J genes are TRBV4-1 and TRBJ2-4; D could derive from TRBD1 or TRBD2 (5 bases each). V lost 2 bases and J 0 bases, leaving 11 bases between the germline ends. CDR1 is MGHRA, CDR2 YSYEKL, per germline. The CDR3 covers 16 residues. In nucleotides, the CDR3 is TGCGCCAGCAGCCAACTCCAGAGGGGAGCCAAAAACATTCAGTACTTC. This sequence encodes CASSQLQRGAKNIQYF.

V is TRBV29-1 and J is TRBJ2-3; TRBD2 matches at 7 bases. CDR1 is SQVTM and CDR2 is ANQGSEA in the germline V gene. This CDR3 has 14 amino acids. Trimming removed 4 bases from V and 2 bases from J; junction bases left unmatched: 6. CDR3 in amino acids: CSVGWGGVTDTQYF. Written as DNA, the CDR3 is TGCAGCGTTGGCTGGGGGGGTGTCACAGATACGCAGTATTTT.

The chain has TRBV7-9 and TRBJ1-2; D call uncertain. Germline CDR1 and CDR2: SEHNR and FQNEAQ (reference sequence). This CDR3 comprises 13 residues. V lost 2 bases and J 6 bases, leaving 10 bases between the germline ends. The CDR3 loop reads CASSLSRADGYTF. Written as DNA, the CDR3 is TGTGCCAGCAGCTTAAGCCGGGCGGATGGCTACACCTTC.

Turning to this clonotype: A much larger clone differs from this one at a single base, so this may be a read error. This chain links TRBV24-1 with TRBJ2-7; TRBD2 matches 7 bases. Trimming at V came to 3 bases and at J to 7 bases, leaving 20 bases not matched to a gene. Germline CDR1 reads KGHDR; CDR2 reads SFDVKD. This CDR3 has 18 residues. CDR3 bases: TGTGCCACCAGTGATCCCTTTAGCGGGCGTGTTAAATACAATGAGCAGTACTTC. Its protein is CATSDPFSGRVKYNEQYF.

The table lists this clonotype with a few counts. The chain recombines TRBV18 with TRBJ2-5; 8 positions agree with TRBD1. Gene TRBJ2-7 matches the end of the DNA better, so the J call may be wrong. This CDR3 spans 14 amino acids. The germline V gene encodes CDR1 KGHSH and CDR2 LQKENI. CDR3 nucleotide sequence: TGTGCCAGCTCACCACGGACAGGGATTTACGAGCAGTACTTC. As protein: CASSPRTGIYEQYF.

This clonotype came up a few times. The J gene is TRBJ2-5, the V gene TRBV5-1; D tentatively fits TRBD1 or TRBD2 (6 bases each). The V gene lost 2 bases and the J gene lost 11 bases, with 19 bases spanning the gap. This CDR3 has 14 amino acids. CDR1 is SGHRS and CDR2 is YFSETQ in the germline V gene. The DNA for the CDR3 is TGCGCCAGCAGCTTTCAACGGGGGCCTGATGAGCAGTACTTC. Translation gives CASSFQRGPDEQYF.

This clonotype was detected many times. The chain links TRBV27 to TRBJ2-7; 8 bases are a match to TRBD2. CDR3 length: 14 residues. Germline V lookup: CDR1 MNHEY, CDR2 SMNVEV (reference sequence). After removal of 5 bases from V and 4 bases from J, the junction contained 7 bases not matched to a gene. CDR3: CASSASGTRYEQYF. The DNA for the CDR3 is TGTGCCAGCAGTGCATCCGGGACTAGGTACGAGCAGTACTTC.

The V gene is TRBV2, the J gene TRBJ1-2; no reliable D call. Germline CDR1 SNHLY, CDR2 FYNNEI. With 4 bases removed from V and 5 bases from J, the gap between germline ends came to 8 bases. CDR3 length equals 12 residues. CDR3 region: CASSVSTYGYTF. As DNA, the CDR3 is TGTGCCAGCAGTGTCTCGACGTATGGCTACACCTTC.

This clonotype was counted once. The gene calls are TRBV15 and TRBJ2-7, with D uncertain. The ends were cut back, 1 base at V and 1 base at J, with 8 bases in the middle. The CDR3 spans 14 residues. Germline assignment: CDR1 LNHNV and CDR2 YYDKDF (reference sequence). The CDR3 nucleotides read TGTGCCACCAGCAGAGTAAGCCTATCCTACGAGCAGTACTTC. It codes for CATSRVSLSYEQYF.

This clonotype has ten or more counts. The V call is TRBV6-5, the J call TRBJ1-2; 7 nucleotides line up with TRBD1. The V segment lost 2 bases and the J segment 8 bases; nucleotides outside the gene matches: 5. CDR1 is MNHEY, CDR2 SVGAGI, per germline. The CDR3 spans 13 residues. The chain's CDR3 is CASSYRGLQGYTF. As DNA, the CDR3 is TGTGCCAGCAGTTACAGGGGGCTTCAGGGCTACACCTTC.

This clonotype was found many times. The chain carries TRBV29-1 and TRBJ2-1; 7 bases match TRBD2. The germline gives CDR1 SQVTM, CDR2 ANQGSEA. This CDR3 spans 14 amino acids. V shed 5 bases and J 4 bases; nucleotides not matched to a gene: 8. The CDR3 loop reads CSVTAGAAYNEQFF. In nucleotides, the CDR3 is TGCAGCGTTACGGCGGGAGCCGCGTACAATGAGCAGTTCTTC.

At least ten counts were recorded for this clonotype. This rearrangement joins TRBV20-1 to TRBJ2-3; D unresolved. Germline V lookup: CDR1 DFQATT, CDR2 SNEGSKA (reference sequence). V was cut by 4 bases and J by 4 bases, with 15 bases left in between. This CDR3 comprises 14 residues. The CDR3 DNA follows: TGCAGTGCTACCCCTGGCGGATGGGCAGATACGCAGTATTTT. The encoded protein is CSATPGGWADTQYF.

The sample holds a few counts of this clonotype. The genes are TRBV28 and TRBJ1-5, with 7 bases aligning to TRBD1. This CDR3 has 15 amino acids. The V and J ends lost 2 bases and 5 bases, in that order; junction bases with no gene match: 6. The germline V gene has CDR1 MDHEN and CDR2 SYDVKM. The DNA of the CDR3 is TGTGCCAGCAGTTTACCCACCAGGGGGGATCAGCCCCAGCATTTT. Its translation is CASSLPTRGDQPQHF.

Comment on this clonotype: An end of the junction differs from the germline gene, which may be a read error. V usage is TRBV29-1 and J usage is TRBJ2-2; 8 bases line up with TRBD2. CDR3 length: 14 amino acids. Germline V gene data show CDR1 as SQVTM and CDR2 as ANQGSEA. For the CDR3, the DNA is TGCAGCGTCGAAGGACTAGCTCGAACCGGGGAGCTGTTTTTT. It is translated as CSVEGLARTGELFF.

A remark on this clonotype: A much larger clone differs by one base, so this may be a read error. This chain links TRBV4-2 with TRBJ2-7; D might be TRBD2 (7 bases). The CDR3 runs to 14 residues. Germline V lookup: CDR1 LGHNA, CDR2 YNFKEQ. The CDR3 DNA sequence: TGTGCCAACAGCCAAGGGGGAGGGCACTACGAGCAGTACTTC. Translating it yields CANSQGGGHYEQYF.

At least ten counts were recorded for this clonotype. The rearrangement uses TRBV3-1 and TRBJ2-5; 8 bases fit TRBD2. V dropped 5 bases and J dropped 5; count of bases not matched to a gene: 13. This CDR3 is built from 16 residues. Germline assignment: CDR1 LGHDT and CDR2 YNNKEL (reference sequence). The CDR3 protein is CASSIATGTRIETQYF. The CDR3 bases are TGTGCCAGCAGCATAGCGACCGGGACTAGAATCGAGACCCAGTACTTC.